This TCR beta chain was documented in a study of beta chain features in type 1 diabetes. V dropped 5 bases and J dropped 5 bases, with 13 bases sitting between them. Germline V CDR1 and CDR2: MDHEN, SYDVKM. The CDR3 covers 13 residues. This clone was found a few times. Isolated RNA was reverse transcribed in full, so expressed TCRB transcripts were sequenced. Measured with immunoSEQ multiplex PCR; TCRdb has only the in-frame clones, and not every one. The sample includes more than 150,000 clones, 10% to 15% of them seen just once. The sequence was obtained from a woman under 30 in good health. This chain joins TRBV28 and TRBJ2-7, with a possible D match to TRBD2 (5 bases). Material: central memory CD4+ T cells from blood. The CDR3, as DNA: TGTGCCAGCAGTCCCTGGACTGGAGACGAGCAGTACTTC. This translates into CASSPWTGDEQYF.